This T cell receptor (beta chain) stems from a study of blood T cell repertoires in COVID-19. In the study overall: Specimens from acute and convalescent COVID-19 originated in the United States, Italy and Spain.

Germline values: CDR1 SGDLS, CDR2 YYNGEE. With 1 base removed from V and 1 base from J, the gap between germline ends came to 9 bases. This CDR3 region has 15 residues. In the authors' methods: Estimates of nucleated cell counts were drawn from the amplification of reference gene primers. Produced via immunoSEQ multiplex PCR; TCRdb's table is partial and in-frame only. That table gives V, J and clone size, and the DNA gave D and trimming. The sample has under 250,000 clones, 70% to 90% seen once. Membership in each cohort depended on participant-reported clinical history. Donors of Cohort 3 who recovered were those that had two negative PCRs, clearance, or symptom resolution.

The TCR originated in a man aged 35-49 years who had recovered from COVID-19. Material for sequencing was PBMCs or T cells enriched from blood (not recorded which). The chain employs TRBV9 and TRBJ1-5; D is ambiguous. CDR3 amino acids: CASSVSSSSNQPQHF. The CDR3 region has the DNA TGTGCCAGCAGCGTATCCAGTTCCAGCAATCAGCCCCAGCATTTT.